One and the same sample provided the 15 T cell receptor beta chains below, sequenced in a study of blood T cell repertoires in COVID-19. Produced via immunoSEQ multiplex PCR; TCRdb's table is partial and in-frame only. The sample records about 200,000 clones, about 80% being singletons. The sequenced sample was PBMCs or T cells enriched from blood (not recorded which). Receptor source: a middle-aged man who had recovered from COVID-19.

The chain joins TRBV6-2 or TRBV6-3 to TRBJ1-1, with D possibly TRBD1 on 6 matching bases. The CDR3 length is 13 residues. Germline CDR1 MNHEY, CDR2 SVGEGT. V was trimmed by 0 bases and J by 11 bases, leaving 13 bases between them. The CDR3 reads CASSYSGGAVAFF. The CDR3 DNA is TGTGCCAGCAGTTACTCTGGGGGGGCCGTCGCTTTCTTT.

This chain connects TRBV5-1 to TRBJ2-2; maybe TRBD1 (6 bases). The CDR3 is 17 amino acids. The germline gives CDR1 SGHRS, CDR2 YFSETQ. The V end was cut by 7 bases, the J end by 4 bases, with 23 bases between. Here the CDR3 reads CASCRGPSGAITGELFF. The CDR3 DNA reads as TGCGCCAGCTGCCGGGGACCTTCAGGGGCAATCACCGGGGAGCTGTTTTTT.

The rearrangement joins TRBV7-2 to TRBJ2-5; D gene unclear. CDR1 is SGHTA and CDR2 is FQGNSA in the germline V gene. The CDR3 is made up of 15 amino acids. V was pared by 1 base and J by 0 bases, with 9 bases between. The DNA for the CDR3 is TGTGCCAGCAGCTTAGTTAGTCTGTACCAAGAGACCCAGTACTTC. It yields the protein CASSLVSLYQETQYF.

J is TRBJ1-1 and V is TRBV10-2; D gene ambiguous. V dropped 3 bases and J dropped 6 bases, with 5 bases sitting between them. The germline V gene has CDR1 WSHSY and CDR2 SAAADI. The CDR3 loop spans 11 amino acids. The CDR3 nucleotides read TGCGCCAGCAGTGACCCTCCTGAAGCTTTCTTT. Protein sequence: CASSDPPEAFF.

The J gene is TRBJ1-3, the V gene TRBV12-3 or TRBV12-4; D may be TRBD1 (6 bases). The CDR3 consists of 12 residues. V was cut by 9 bases and J by 5 bases, with 11 bases left in between. CDR3 region: CASHGQRNTIYF. Here the CDR3 DNA reads TGTGCCAGTCACGGACAGCGAAACACCATATATTTT.

In its sample, this clone was seen once. V and J are TRBV5-1 and TRBJ2-7; D might be TRBD2 (6 bases). The CDR3 runs to 13 residues. Deletions cut 4 bases from V and 2 bases from J, with 10 bases between. CDR1 is SGHRS and CDR2 is YFSETQ in the germline V gene. For the CDR3, the DNA is TGCGCCAGCAGCGATGGACTAACCTACGAGCAGTACTTC. This translates into CASSDGLTYEQYF.

The rearrangement joins TRBV19 to TRBJ1-1, with 11 bases fitting TRBD1. Germline CDR1 LNHDA, CDR2 SQIVND (reference sequence). Trimming removed 9 bases from V and 1 base from J; junction bases left unmatched: 13. The CDR3 is 17 amino acids. CDR3 amino acids: CASASWTGGDGNTEAFF. CDR3 sequence (DNA): TGTGCCAGCGCATCGTGGACAGGGGGCGATGGGAACACTGAAGCTTTCTTT.

This chain uses TRBV4-1 with TRBJ2-3, with TRBD2 matching 12 bases. V was pared by 3 bases and J by 2 bases, with 6 bases of the junction left unmatched. This CDR3 spans 17 amino acids. CDR1 is MGHRA, CDR2 YSYEKL, per germline. CDR3 DNA: TGCGCCAGCAGCCATCGACTAGCGGGGGCCCTCACAGATACGCAGTATTTT. It yields the protein CASSHRLAGALTDTQYF.

This sequence joins TRBV6-5 and TRBJ2-7; 7 nucleotides line up with TRBD2. The CDR3 totals 15 residues. Trimming removed 2 bases from V and 4 bases from J; junction bases left unmatched: 8. Germline CDR1 reads MNHEY; CDR2 reads SVGAGI. CDR3: CASSYTGTTGYEQYF. CDR3 sequence (DNA): TGTGCCAGCAGTTACACCGGGACTACAGGATACGAGCAGTACTTC.

The V gene is TRBV12-3 or TRBV12-4, the J gene TRBJ2-7; D uncertain. CDR3 length: 11 amino acids. Trimming left V 5 bases short and J 6 bases short, with 8 bases between. The CDR3 DNA sequence: TGTGCCAGCAGTCTAGGTCTCGAGCAGTACTTC. This codes for CASSLGLEQYF.

The rearrangement links TRBV9 to TRBJ2-7; 8 nucleotides line up with TRBD1. Germline V gives CDR1 SGDLS, CDR2 YYNGEE. This CDR3 comprises 15 residues. V gave up 0 bases and J gave up 2 bases; unmatched junction bases: 4. The CDR3 is CASSVGRDRTYEQYF. Written as DNA, the CDR3 is TGTGCCAGCAGCGTAGGTCGGGACAGGACCTACGAGCAGTACTTC.

J is TRBJ2-1 and V is TRBV1; the table's D gene call, TRBD2, was not cross checked with the DNA. TRBV1 is tagged as a pseudogene. The CDR3 spans 12 residues. DNA for the CDR3: TGCACCAGCAGCCAAGAGACTGGTGGAGAGTTCTTC. Its translation: CTSSQETGGEFF.

The rearrangement links TRBV5-4 to TRBJ2-5, with TRBD2 matching over 8 bases. Looked up from germline, CDR1 is SGHNT and CDR2 is YYREEE (reference sequence). After removal of 2 bases from V and 5 bases from J, the junction contained 11 bases not matched to a gene. There are 16 residues in the CDR3. Here the CDR3 reads CASSLRGAGVGETQYF. The CDR3 region has the DNA TGTGCCAGCAGCTTAAGGGGAGCGGGGGTCGGGGAGACCCAGTACTTC.

This clone was found once. V and J are TRBV5-1 and TRBJ2-7; 7 positions match TRBD1. This CDR3 contains 16 residues. Germline CDR1 and CDR2: SGHRS and YFSETQ. Losses at the gene ends were 4 bases for V and 4 bases for J; bases not matched to a gene: 14. CDR3 bases: TGCGCCAGCAGCCCATACCCCCAGGGGGTTGGGTACGAGCAGTACTTC. It translates to CASSPYPQGVGYEQYF.

The rearrangement joins TRBV2 to TRBJ1-6; D is unresolved. This CDR3 region has 15 residues. CDR1 is SNHLY, CDR2 FYNNEI, per germline. With 8 bases removed from V and 2 bases from J, the gap between germline ends came to 13 bases. The CDR3: CASRPGVPYNSPLHF. CDR3 coding DNA: TGTGCCAGCCGACCCGGGGTACCCTATAATTCACCCCTCCACTTT. Variable domain in full (rest from reference TRBV2 and TRBJ1-6): EPEVTQTPSHQVTQMGQEVILRCVPISNHLYFYWYRQILGQKVEFLVSFYNNEISEKSEIFDDQFSVERPDGSNFTLKIRSTKLEDSAMYFCASRPGVPYNSPLHFGNGTRLTVT.